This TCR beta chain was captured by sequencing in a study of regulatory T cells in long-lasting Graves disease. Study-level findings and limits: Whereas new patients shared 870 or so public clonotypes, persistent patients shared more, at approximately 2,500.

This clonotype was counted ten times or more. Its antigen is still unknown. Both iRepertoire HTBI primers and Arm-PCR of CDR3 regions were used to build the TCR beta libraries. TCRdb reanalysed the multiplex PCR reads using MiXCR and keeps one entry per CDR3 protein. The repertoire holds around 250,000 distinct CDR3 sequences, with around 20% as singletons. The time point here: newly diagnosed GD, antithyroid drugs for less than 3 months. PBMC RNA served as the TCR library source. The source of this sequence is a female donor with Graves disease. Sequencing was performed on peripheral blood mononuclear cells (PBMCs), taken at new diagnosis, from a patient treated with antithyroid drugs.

The CDR3 DNA sequence: TGTGCCAGCAGCTTAATAAAGAACACTGAAGCTTTCTTT. Protein: CASSLIKNTEAFF. The J gene is TRBJ1-1, the V gene TRBV11-2; D gene uncertain. Germline CDR1 SGHAT, CDR2 FQNNGV. Trimming stripped 2 bases from V and 1 base from J, with 5 bases between. CDR3 length: 13 residues.